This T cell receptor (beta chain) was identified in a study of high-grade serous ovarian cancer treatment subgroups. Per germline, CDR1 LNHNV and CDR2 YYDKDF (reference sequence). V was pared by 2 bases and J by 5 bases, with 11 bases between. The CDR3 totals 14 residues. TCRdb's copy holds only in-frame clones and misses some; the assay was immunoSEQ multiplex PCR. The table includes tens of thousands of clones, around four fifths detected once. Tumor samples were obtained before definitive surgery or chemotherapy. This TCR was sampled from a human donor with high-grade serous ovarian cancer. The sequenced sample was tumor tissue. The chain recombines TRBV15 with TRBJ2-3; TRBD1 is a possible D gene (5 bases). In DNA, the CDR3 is TGTGCCACCAGCAGACCCAGGACAAGAGATACGCAGTATTTT. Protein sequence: CATSRPRTRDTQYF.